Presented here are 9 T cell receptor beta chains from one specimen sequenced in a study of CD8+ T cells in alopecia areata. Described treatment: oral pan-JAK inhibitor, 5-10 mg twice daily. Sequencing used cDNA as its template, made by extracting RNA and reverse transcribing it. Sequencing was performed with immunoSEQ multiplex PCR; in TCRdb, only in-frame clones are kept and a portion is missing. The data show 170,000 or so clones, about 55% seen once. Sequenced material: CD8+ T cells sorted from blood, taken at week 24, from a patient treated with tofacitinib. All receptors derive from a human donor with alopecia areata.

This clone was seen a few times. CDR3 sequence reads: CASSPSLSRPQHF. Here the CDR3 DNA reads TGTGCCAGCAGCCCATCACTATCTCGGCCCCAGCATTTT. The chain has TRBV27 and TRBJ1-5; D uncertain. Trimming took off 6 bases at V and 9 bases at J, with 15 bases between the two ends. This CDR3 has 13 amino acids. CDR1 MNHEY and CDR2 SMNVEV come from the germline V gene (reference sequence).

In its sample, this clone was seen a few times. The V and J genes are TRBV10-3 and TRBJ1-2; no definite D call. The CDR3 covers 10 residues. With 3 bases removed from V and 7 bases from J, the gap between germline ends came to 3 bases. The germline gives CDR1 ENHRY, CDR2 SYGVKD. CDR3 loop: CAISDGGYTF. DNA of the CDR3: TGTGCCATCAGTGATGGTGGCTACACCTTC.

The CDR3 region is CASYPGGGSYNEQFF. CDR3 in DNA: TGTGCCAGCTACCCCGGGGGGGGATCCTACAATGAGCAGTTCTTC. The rearrangement uses TRBV9 and TRBJ2-1, with 8 bases lining up with TRBD2. The length of the CDR3 is 15 residues. V was clipped by 7 bases and J by 1 base; unmatched bases: 7. The germline V gene has CDR1 SGDLS and CDR2 YYNGEE.

This clone was counted a few times. The rearrangement joins TRBV5-6 to TRBJ2-1, with 7 bases lining up with TRBD2. This CDR3 is built from 16 residues. Germline V gene data show CDR1 as SGHDT and CDR2 as YYEEEE. V shed 2 bases, J shed 0 bases, and the junction held 5 bases outside the gene matches. CDR3 amino acids: CASSFSAGSSYNEQFF. DNA for the CDR3: TGTGCCAGCAGCTTTTCAGCGGGGAGCTCCTACAATGAGCAGTTCTTC. Using reference TRBV5-6 and TRBJ2-1 for the parts outside the CDR3, the full variable domain is DAGVTQSPTHLIKTRGQQVTLRCSPKSGHDTVSWYQQALGQGPQFIFQYYEEEERQRGNFPDRFSGHQFPNYSSELNVNALLLGDSALYLCASSFSAGSSYNEQFFGPGTRLTVL.

The CDR3 loop is CASSLEVKLSYEQYF. The CDR3 region has the DNA TGTGCCAGCAGCTTGGAGGTCAAGCTCTCCTACGAGCAGTACTTC. V is TRBV11-2 and J is TRBJ2-7, with D possibly TRBD2 on 5 matching bases. Germline V gene lookup returns CDR1 SGHAT and CDR2 FQNNGV. Trimming removed 3 bases at V and 0 bases at J, with 12 bases between. The CDR3 sequence is 15 residues long.

The chain links TRBV2 to TRBJ1-6, with TRBD1 as a possible D gene (6 bases). Germline CDR1 reads SNHLY; CDR2 reads FYNNEI. This CDR3 spans 14 amino acids. The V end was cut by 0 bases, the J end by 15 bases, with 15 bases between. CDR3 in amino acids: CASSEANKGGILHF. Written as DNA, the CDR3 is TGTGCCAGCAGTGAAGCTAATAAGGGGGGCATCCTCCACTTT.

V usage is TRBV4-1 and J usage is TRBJ2-7; D is possibly TRBD2 (6 bases). There are 16 residues in the CDR3. Trimming left V 4 bases short and J 5 bases short, with 21 bases between. Germline CDR1 MGHRA, CDR2 YSYEKL. The CDR3 DNA reads as TGCGCCAGCAGCCCACGGGACTCCTTAAGCGCCCACGAGCAGTACTTC. Its translation: CASSPRDSLSAHEQYF.

The chain combines TRBV30 with TRBJ1-3, with D uncertain. Per the germline V gene, CDR1 is GTSNPN and CDR2 is SVGIG (reference sequence). This CDR3 is 12 amino acids long. Trimming stripped 2 bases from V and 2 bases from J, with 4 bases between. The CDR3 DNA follows: TGTGCCTGGAGTCCCCCTGGAAACACCATATATTTT. This encodes CAWSPPGNTIYF.

The J gene is TRBJ2-7, the V gene TRBV5-4; the match to TRBD1 covers 7 bases. V shed 8 bases and J 2 bases; nucleotides not matched to a gene: 7. The CDR3 is 13 amino acids. Germline V gene data show CDR1 as SGHNT and CDR2 as YYREEE (reference sequence). The CDR3 region is CARRGQITYEQYF. The CDR3 bases are TGTGCCAGACGGGGACAGATAACCTACGAGCAGTACTTC.